These 13 T cell receptor beta chains share one sample of origin, sequenced in a study of cytomegalovirus exposure and HLA in healthy donors. Amplification used 60 Vbeta primers and 13 Jbeta primers. The assay was immunoSEQ multiplex PCR, and TCRdb's table has in-frame clones only and misses some. The table has 100,000 to 150,000 clones, approximately 87% seen once. Sequencing was done on a sample of PBMCs. These receptors were obtained from a woman in her 30s in good health and CMV-seronegative.

J is TRBJ1-2 and V is TRBV28; no reliable D call. V gave up 2 bases and J gave up 2 bases, with 3 bases separating them. CDR1 MDHEN and CDR2 SYDVKM come from the germline V gene. There are 12 residues in the CDR3. The CDR3 DNA is TGTGCCAGCAGTTTAGGCAACTATGGCTACACCTTC. This translates into CASSLGNYGYTF.

V is TRBV12-5 and J is TRBJ2-2, with 10 bases that match TRBD2. Looked up from germline, CDR1 is LGHNT and CDR2 is FRNRAP. The CDR3 has 18 amino acids. V lost 0 bases, J lost 5 bases, and 9 bases stayed unmatched. Written as DNA, the CDR3 is TGTGCTAGTGGTTTGGTACCTAGCGGGAGAAGATGGACCGGGGAGCTGTTTTTT. As protein: CASGLVPSGRRWTGELFF.

The rearrangement uses TRBV13 and TRBJ2-3; TRBD1 agrees at 10 bases. The germline CDR1 and CDR2 sequences are PRHDT and FYEKMQ (reference sequence). CDR3 size: 16 residues. J gave up 2 bases and V 5 bases, and 7 bases lay outside the gene matches. CDR3 DNA sequence: TGTGCCAGCAGCCCACAGGACAGGGGGAACACAGATACGCAGTATTTT. Translating gives CASSPQDRGNTDTQYF.

The rearrangement uses TRBV13 and TRBJ2-3; no clear D. V lost 0 bases and J lost 4, with 8 bases in between. There are 14 residues in the CDR3. Germline CDR1 and CDR2: PRHDT and FYEKMQ (reference sequence). The CDR3 reads CASSLGRAPDTQYF. The CDR3 bases are TGTGCCAGCAGCTTAGGACGAGCCCCAGATACGCAGTATTTT.

The rearrangement joins TRBV6-5 to TRBJ1-2; TRBD1 matches 9 bases. The CDR3 runs 13 residues. In germline, CDR1 is MNHEY, CDR2 SVGAGI. J lost 8 bases, V lost 5 bases, and 6 bases had no gene match. The CDR3 reads CASSEQGAEGYTF. CDR3 in DNA: TGTGCCAGCAGTGAACAGGGGGCGGAGGGCTACACCTTC.

This CDR3 is CASNKDRAGRQPQHF. CDR3 DNA sequence: TGTGCCAGTAATAAAGACAGGGCTGGAAGGCAGCCCCAGCATTTT. The chain uses TRBV19 and TRBJ1-5, with TRBD1 identical over 7 bases. J gave up 7 bases and V 7 bases, and 13 bases lay outside the gene matches. CDR3 size: 15 residues. CDR1 and CDR2 from the germline V gene are LNHDA and SQIVND (reference sequence).

The gene calls are TRBV28 and TRBJ2-7; 8 nucleotides line up with TRBD2. The CDR3 spans 16 residues. Germline lookup yields CDR1 MDHEN and CDR2 SYDVKM. Losses at the gene ends were 4 bases for V and 7 bases for J; bases not matched to a gene: 15. DNA for the CDR3: TGTGCCAGCAGTTCCCCCGGGAGGGAGGGCCGAGGTGAGCAGTACTTC. It is translated as CASSSPGREGRGEQYF.

About this clone: One end of the junction fails to match germline, which may point to a read error. The V call is TRBV28, the J call TRBJ1-4, with 9 positions matching TRBD1. Germline lookup yields CDR1 MDHEN and CDR2 SYDVKM. There are 14 residues in the CDR3. The CDR3 DNA sequence: TGCGCCAGCAGCCGGGGACAGGGAAACGAAAAACTGTTTTTT. Its translation: CASSRGQGNEKLFF.

The genes are TRBV28 and TRBJ2-7, with D possibly matching TRBD1 (6 bases). The CDR3 consists of 14 residues. Per germline, CDR1 MDHEN and CDR2 SYDVKM. V was cut by 6 bases and J by 6 bases, with 18 bases left in between. Here the CDR3 DNA reads TGTGCCAGCAGCCCGCCGGGACATCCAACCGAGCAGTACTTC. Its protein product is CASSPPGHPTEQYF.

This chain uses TRBV5-6 with TRBJ2-5, with 15 bases identical to TRBD2. CDR1 and CDR2 from the germline V gene are SGHDT and YYEEEE. V dropped 3 bases and J dropped 1; count of bases not matched to a gene: 7. This CDR3 has 18 residues. This CDR3 is CASSYEVGLAGGQETQYF. CDR3 nucleotides: TGTGCCAGCAGCTACGAGGTGGGACTAGCGGGGGGCCAAGAGACCCAGTACTTC.

The rearrangement uses TRBV5-1 and TRBJ1-1; the D gene is possibly TRBD1 (5 bases). Trimming removed 0 bases from V and 2 bases from J, with 8 bases in between. Germline CDR1 SGHRS, CDR2 YFSETQ. There are 14 residues in the CDR3. The DNA for the CDR3 is TGCGCCAGCAGCTTGGTGGGGGGAAACACTGAAGCTTTCTTT. Amino acid sequence: CASSLVGGNTEAFF.

The chain has TRBV28 and TRBJ1-2; D ambiguous. V lost 5 bases to trimming and J lost 2 bases, with 9 bases between them. Germline CDR1 and CDR2: MDHEN and SYDVKM. CDR3 length: 13 residues. The CDR3 region is CASSPTQNYGYTF. CDR3 DNA sequence: TGTGCCAGCAGTCCGACACAAAACTATGGCTACACCTTC.

The chain links TRBV6-6 to TRBJ1-2; D perhaps matches TRBD1 (5 bases). Germline-derived CDR1 and CDR2 are MNHNY and SVGAGI (reference sequence). This CDR3 comprises 14 residues. The V gene lost 4 bases and the J gene lost 2 bases, with 11 bases spanning the gap. The CDR3: CASSWAAGNYGYTF. The CDR3, as DNA: TGTGCCAGCAGTTGGGCGGCAGGGAACTATGGCTACACCTTC.